This entry is about one T cell receptor beta chain. The junction shows a germline mismatch at one end, possibly a read error. This specimen belongs to a study of cytomegalovirus exposure and HLA in healthy donors. CDR1 is SGDLS, CDR2 YYNGEE, per germline. There are 12 residues in the CDR3. PCR amplification relied on 60 Vbeta primers (plus 13 Jbeta primers). Data came from immunoSEQ multiplex PCR; TCRdb stores just in-frame clones and leaves some out. This table has roughly 190,000 clones, 75% to 80% appearing once. The chain joins TRBV9 to TRBJ2-1, with D maybe TRBD2 (6 bases). The clonotype comes from a woman aged 25 to 45 in good health and CMV-seropositive. The sequenced material came from PBMCs. The CDR3 region has the DNA TGTGTCAGCAACAACCTGGGGGGTTTCCAGTTCTTC. As protein: CVSNNLGGFQFF.